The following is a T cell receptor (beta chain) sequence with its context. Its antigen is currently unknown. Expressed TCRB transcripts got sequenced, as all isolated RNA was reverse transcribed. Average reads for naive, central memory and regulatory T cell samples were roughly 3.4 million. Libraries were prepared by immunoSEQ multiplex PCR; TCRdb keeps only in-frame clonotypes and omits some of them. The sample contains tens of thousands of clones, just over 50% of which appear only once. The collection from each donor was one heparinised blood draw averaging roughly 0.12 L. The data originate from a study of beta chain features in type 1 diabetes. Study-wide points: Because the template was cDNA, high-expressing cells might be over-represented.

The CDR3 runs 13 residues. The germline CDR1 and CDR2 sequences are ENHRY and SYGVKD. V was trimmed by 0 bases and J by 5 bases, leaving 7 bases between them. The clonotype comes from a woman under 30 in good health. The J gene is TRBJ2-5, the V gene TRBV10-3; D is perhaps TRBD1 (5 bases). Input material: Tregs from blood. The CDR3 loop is CAISESKGETQYF. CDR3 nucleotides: TGTGCCATCAGTGAGTCGAAGGGGGAGACCCAGTACTTC.